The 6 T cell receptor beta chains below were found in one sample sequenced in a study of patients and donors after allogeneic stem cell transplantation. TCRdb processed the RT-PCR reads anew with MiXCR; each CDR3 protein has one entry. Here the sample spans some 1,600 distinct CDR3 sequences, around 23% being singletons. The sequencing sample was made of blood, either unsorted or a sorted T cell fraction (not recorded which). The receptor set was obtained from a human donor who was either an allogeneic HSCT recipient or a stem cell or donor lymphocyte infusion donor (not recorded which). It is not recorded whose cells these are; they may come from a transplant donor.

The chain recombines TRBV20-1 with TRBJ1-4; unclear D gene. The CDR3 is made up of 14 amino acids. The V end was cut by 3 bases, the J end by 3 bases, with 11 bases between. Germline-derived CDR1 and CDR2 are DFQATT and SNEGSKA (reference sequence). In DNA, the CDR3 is TGCAGTGCTAGTCTTCGACGGTCTAATGAAAAACTGTTTTTT. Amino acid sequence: CSASLRRSNEKLFF.

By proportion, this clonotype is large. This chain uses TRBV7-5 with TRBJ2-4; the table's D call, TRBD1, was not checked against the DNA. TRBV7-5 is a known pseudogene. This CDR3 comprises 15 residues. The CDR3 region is CIPANDRGIKNIQYF. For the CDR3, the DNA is TGTATTCCAGCCAACGACAGGGGGATCAAAAACATTCAGTACTTC.

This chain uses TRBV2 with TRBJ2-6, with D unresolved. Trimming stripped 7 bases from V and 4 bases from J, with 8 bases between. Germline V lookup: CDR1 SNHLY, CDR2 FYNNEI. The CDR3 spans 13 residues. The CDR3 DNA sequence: TGTGCCAGCACCTCCACCGGGGCCAACGTCCTGACTTTC. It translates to CASTSTGANVLTF. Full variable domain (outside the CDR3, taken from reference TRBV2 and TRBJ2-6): EPEVTQTPSHQVTQMGQEVILRCVPISNHLYFYWYRQILGQKVEFLVSFYNNEISEKSEIFDDQFSVERPDGSNFTLKIRSTKLEDSAMYFCASTSTGANVLTFGAGSRLTVL.

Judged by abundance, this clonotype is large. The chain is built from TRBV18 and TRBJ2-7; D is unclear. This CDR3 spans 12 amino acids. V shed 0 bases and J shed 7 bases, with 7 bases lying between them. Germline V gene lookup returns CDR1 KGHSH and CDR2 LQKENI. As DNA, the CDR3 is TGTGCCAGCTCACCACCGACGCGTGAGCAGTACTTC. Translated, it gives CASSPPTREQYF.

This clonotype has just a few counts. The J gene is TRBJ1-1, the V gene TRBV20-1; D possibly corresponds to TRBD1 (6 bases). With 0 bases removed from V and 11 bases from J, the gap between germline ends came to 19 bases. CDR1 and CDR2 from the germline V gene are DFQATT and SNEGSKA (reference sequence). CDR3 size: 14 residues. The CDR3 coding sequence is TGCAGTGCTAGAGATCCGGGACAATCGAGTATGGCTTTCTTT. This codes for CSARDPGQSSMAFF.

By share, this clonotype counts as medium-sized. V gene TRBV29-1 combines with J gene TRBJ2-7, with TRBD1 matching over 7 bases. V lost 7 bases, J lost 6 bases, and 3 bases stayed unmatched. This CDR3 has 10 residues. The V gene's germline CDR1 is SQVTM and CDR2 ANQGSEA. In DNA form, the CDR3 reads TGCAGCGCAAGGACAGGCGAGCAGTACTTC. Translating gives CSARTGEQYF.